This record looks at one T cell receptor beta chain sequence and its context. What it binds is not known. Clones were sequenced by immunoSEQ multiplex PCR, and TCRdb holds only the in-frame ones, with some missing. The data contain hundreds of thousands of clones, about 86% of them singletons. The data derive from a study of Ad26.COV2.S vaccination and SARS-CoV-2 variants. Study summary: The COV1001 Ad26.COV2.S trial arm included the donor.

Germline V gives CDR1 SNHLY, CDR2 FYNNEI. The CDR3 extends over 15 amino acids. V was cut by 6 bases and J by 2 bases, with 13 bases left in between. Study findings and constraints: Placebo recipients showed lower spike-specific TCR breadth than vaccinees. In TCR breadth and depth analyses, total T cell responses may have been underestimated.

Sample treatment: over 15 received Ad26.COV2.S at low or high dose, single or two shots; about five received placebo; per-sample allocation not given. All samples were drawn on day 63, counting from the first vaccine or placebo injection. Boston hosted the donor, who was an adult aged 18-55 years. The sequenced sample was peripheral blood, obtained in a trial of Ad26.COV2.S vaccine versus placebo. This chain joins TRBV2 and TRBJ1-4; unclear D gene. The sequence came from a person aged 18 to 65 who received the Ad26.COV2.S COVID-19 vaccine or a placebo. The CDR3, as DNA: TGTGCCAGCAGCGCGATGGGGAGTACTAATGAAAAACTGTTTTTT. Translating gives CASSAMGSTNEKLFF.